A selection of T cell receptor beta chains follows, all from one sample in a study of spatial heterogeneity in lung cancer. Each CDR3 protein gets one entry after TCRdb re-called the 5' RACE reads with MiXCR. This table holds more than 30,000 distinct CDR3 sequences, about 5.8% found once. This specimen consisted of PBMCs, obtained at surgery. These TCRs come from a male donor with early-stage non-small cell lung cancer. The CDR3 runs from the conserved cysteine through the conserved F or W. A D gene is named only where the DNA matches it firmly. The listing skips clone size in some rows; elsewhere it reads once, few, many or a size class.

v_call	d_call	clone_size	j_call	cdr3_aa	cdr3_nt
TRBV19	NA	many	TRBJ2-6	CASSIDRKSSGANVLTF	TGTGCCAGTAGTATAGATCGAAAGTCCTCTGGGGCCAACGTCCTGACTTTC
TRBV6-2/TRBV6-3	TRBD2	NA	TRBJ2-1	CASTTGLFYNEQFF	TGTGCCAGCACCACGGGACTATTCTACAATGAGCAGTTCTTC
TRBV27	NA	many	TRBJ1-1	CASSFRGLNTEAFF	TGTGCCAGCAGTTTCAGGGGTTTGAACACTGAAGCTTTCTTT
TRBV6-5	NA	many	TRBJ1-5	CASSYVGGSNQPQHF	TGTGCCAGCAGTTACGTAGGGGGGAGCAATCAGCCCCAGCATTTT
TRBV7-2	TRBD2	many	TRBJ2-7	CASSPRAGGYYEQYF	TGTGCCAGCAGCCCCCGAGCGGGGGGGTATTACGAGCAGTACTTC
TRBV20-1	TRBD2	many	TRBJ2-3	CSAVNRGGVDTQYF	TGCAGTGCTGTGAACCGGGGGGGAGTAGATACGCAGTATTTT
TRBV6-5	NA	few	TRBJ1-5	CASSLRQFGNQPQHF	TGTGCCAGCAGTTTACGACAGTTTGGCAATCAGCCCCAGCATTTT
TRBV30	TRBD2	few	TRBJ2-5	CAWISGGALETQYF	TGTGCCTGGATTAGCGGGGGGGCCCTGGAGACCCAGTACTTC
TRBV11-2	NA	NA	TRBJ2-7	CASSFAADPTYEQYF	TGTGCCAGCAGCTTTGCAGCTGATCCCACCTACGAGCAGTACTTC
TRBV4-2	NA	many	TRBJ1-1	CASSQTHGNTEAFF	TGTGCCAGCAGCCAGACCCACGGGAACACTGAAGCTTTCTTT
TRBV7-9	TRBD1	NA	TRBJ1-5	CASSSSGGGRNQPQHF	TGTGCCAGCAGCTCGTCAGGGGGGGGACGCAATCAGCCCCAGCATTTT
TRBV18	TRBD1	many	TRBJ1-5	CASSPNTGGNNQPQHF	TGTGCCAGCTCACCAAATACAGGGGGTAACAATCAGCCCCAGCATTTT
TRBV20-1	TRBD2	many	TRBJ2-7	CSARGTSWTYEQYF	TGCAGTGCTAGGGGGACTAGCTGGACCTACGAGCAGTACTTC
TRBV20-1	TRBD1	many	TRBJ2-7	CSARDPGRGLNEQYF	TGCAGTGCTAGAGATCCCGGCAGGGGGCTCAACGAGCAGTACTTC
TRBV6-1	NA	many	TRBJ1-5	CASSITDSNQPQHF	TGTGCCAGCAGTATTACAGATAGCAATCAGCCCCAGCATTTT
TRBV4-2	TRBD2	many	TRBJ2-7	CASSQEGTRVYEQYF	TGTGCCAGCAGCCAAGAAGGGACTAGAGTCTACGAGCAGTACTTC
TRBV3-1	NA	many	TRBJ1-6	CASSPSVILGNSPLHF	TGTGCCAGCAGCCCCTCGGTGATCCTGGGGAATTCACCCCTCCACTTT
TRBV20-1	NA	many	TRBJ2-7	CSASKAYEQYF	TGCAGTGCTTCGAAAGCCTACGAGCAGTACTTC
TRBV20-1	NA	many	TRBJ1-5	CSASWLSGDQPQHF	TGCAGTGCTAGTTGGCTTAGTGGAGATCAGCCCCAGCATTTT
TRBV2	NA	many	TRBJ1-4	CASRKTTGRGEKLFF	TGTGCCAGCAGAAAAACCACAGGGAGAGGTGAAAAACTGTTTTTT
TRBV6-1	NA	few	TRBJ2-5	CASRPGLGLETQYF	TGTGCCAGCAGGCCCGGTTTGGGACTAGAGACCCAGTACTTC
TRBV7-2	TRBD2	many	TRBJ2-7	CASSLTRLARSYEQYF	TGTGCCAGCAGCTTAACCCGACTAGCGCGATCCTACGAGCAGTACTTC